This TCR beta chain was sequenced in a study of blood T cells in healthy people across ages (dated by TCRdb to about 2015). For the study in its entirety: In model experiments, template switching captured roughly one uniquely barcoded TCR beta cDNA molecule for every two T cells. Two additional independent replicas of 1 million unique cDNA reads from the same blood draw were analyzed for two donors (one aged 18 to 30 and one aged 80 or older). Donors of different ages were randomly distributed across sequencing lanes to avoid experimental bias. Four age groups were formed from the donors: young (average 16 years), middle-aged (approximately 40), aged (62) and long-lived (less than 85). The study measured age-related changes in TCR beta repertoire diversity using deep sequencing normalized with unique cDNA molecular identifiers. Study-wide conclusions, independent of this receptor: The CMV infection status of donors was not known, potentially confounding age-related changes in expanded clonotypes. Because profiling used bulk unsorted PBMCs, naive and antigen-experienced compartments could not be compared conclusively. A strong correlation was found between observed TCR beta diversity and the percentage of naive T cells measured by flow cytometry. As age increased, observed TCR beta diversity per million T cells dropped in a roughly linear way, and a significant reduction was already evident by age roughly 36. Estimates of total diversity based on one million sequenced T cells were regarded as lower bounds and as underestimates. Compared with the aged group, the long-lived group had more naive CD4+ T cells, fewer expanded clones and increased TCR diversity, suggesting age selection.

In regard to this clonotype: Its antigen is still unknown. Qualities for individual bases were not recorded, and no much larger clone is one base off.

The library was generated by 5' RACE. The sequencer was an Illumina HiSeq 2500. A second about 6 to 11 cycle PCR used a sample-barcoded 5' primer and a J-beta primer mix. A template-switch 5' adaptor carrying 12 random nucleotides introduced a unique molecular identifier onto each TCR beta cDNA molecule. Each sample yielded at least 2.5 million CDR3-containing paired-end reads. All of the RNA was converted into first-strand cDNA using the Mint cDNA synthesis kit, with a TRBC-specific oligonucleotide serving as the primer. Following uracil-DNA glycosylase treatment, a first 18-cycle PCR with universal primers M1SS and BC2_uni_R was performed on all cDNA. For the original study's pipeline: Each sample was normalized by randomly selecting 1 million high-quality reads, each carrying a distinct molecular identifier. Reads with shared molecular identifiers were discarded instead of being binned into consensus sequences. MiTCR, with a Q25 quality threshold and the strictest error-elimination algorithm, was used for CDR3 identification, clonotype clustering and error correction. A nonparametric unseen species model using Euler transformation provided a lower-bound estimate of total TCR beta diversity. Starting from the raw public reads, TCRdb applied fastp trimming at Q25, assembled clones with MiXCR and retained in-frame beta chains. Identical CDR3 protein sequences are pooled into one entry, listed with their most common genes and DNA. The V and J calls, along with clone size, are taken from TCRdb and not from the paper's own processing. Within this sample are about 680,000 distinct CDR3 sequences, with around 48% of them counted one time only. Jointly, the top ten make up around a third of the sample.

Reading the germline V gene gives CDR1 SGHTA and CDR2 FQGNSA. Germline trimming: 3 bases from V, 0 bases from J; junction bases outside gene matches: 4. From its cysteine to its phenylalanine, the CDR3 spans 16 amino acids. Only the CDR3 DNA is retained, 48 bases long and in frame from the first base. The donors were roughly 39 Caucasian individuals from Russia, aged roughly 6 to 90 years, who were systemically healthy. Each donor gave ten milliliters of peripheral blood, drawn into EDTA-treated Vacutainer tubes. PBMCs were isolated by Ficoll-Paque density-gradient centrifugation, with at least 7 million obtained per sample. Trizol reagent was used to extract total RNA from PBMCs, with at least 6 micrograms per sample. For every donor, an aliquot of PBMCs went through flow cytometry to measure the percentages of naive CD45RAhigh/CD27high T cells.

The sequence joins TRBV7-2 to TRBJ2-1; 8 bases in the middle match TRBD1. Material for sequencing was blood. The TCR sequence derives from a woman aged 60-75 years in good health. Here is the DNA: TGTGCCAGCAGCTTCCGACAGGGGAGCTCCTACAATGAGCAGTTCTTC. Translated, it gives CASSFRQGSSYNEQFF. The entire variable domain, with the stretches around the CDR3 drawn from the reference TRBV7-2 and TRBJ2-1 proteins, is GAGVSQSPSNKVTEKGKDVELRCDPISGHTALYWYRQSLGQGLEFLIYFQGNSAPDKSGLPSDRFSAERTGGSVSTLTIQRTQQEDSAVYLCASSFRQGSSYNEQFFGPGTRLTVL.